These T cell receptor beta chains were read from a single sample in a study of OX40 agonist ivuxolimab in advanced cancers. Sequencing was performed with immunoSEQ multiplex PCR; in TCRdb, only in-frame clones are kept and a portion is missing. This sample has about 90,000 clones; nearly 90% occur once, and the top ten carry roughly 0.16%. This sample comprised CD4+ or CD8+ T cells sorted from blood, obtained in a trial of the OX40 agonist ivuxolimab. The receptor source for this set is an adult with an advanced solid tumor such as melanoma, head and neck, liver or kidney cancer. CDR3s leave out the opening cysteine and the closing phenylalanine or tryptophan. D genes are given only for firm matches.

D gene,V gene,J gene,CDR3 protein
TRBD1,TRBV6-4,TRBJ2-7,ASSDSDSWTGGHEQY
NA,TRBV19,TRBJ2-5,ASSIVGEETQY
TRBD2,TRBV2,TRBJ2-3,ASTRTSGGVLPADTQY
NA,TRBV19,TRBJ2-7,ASTPGLDLREQY
NA,TRBV30,TRBJ2-1,AWSVLGRPYNEQF
NA,TRBV6-1,TRBJ1-5,ASRGGHNNQPQH
TRBD2,TRBV11-2,TRBJ2-7,ASSFSDTGTSDYEQY
NA,TRBV11-2,TRBJ2-3,ASSLKPDTQY
TRBD2,TRBV5-6,TRBJ2-4,ASSLAGGSKNIQY
NA,TRBV19,TRBJ1-1,ASSTHASSEAF
NA,TRBV19,TRBJ1-4,ASSTASPTRTTNEKLF
NA,TRBV5-1,TRBJ2-1,ASSLGGLPYNEQF
NA,TRBV11-2,TRBJ1-6,ASSLGGVSSPLH
NA,TRBV30,TRBJ1-1,AWSASALNTEAF
NA,TRBV7-9,TRBJ2-7,ASSLDGNSYEQY
NA,TRBV6-5,TRBJ1-1,ASSYRPTGQGGAF
NA,TRBV7-3,TRBJ2-1,ASSLTRGSNEQF
NA,TRBV5-6,TRBJ1-2,ASSLGLSGDYGYT
NA,TRBV19,TRBJ1-5,ASRWNSNQPQH
NA,TRBV19,TRBJ2-3,ASSMGQWVTDTQY
NA,TRBV6-4,TRBJ1-4,ASRWGLNEKLF
NA,TRBV29-1,TRBJ2-3,SVEDPTRAGDTQY
TRBD1,TRBV7-6,TRBJ2-7,ASSSPDRGGYEQY
NA,TRBV6-6,TRBJ2-7,ASSRTIPSGEQY
TRBD1,TRBV6-5,TRBJ2-3,ASSLDRVKDTQY
NA,TRBV30,TRBJ1-6,AWSVNRGTSYNSPLH
NA,TRBV5-4,TRBJ1-2,ASSYERDNGYT
NA,TRBV19,TRBJ1-6,ASTPSEDGTSPLH
NA,TRBV15,TRBJ2-7,ATSGPSWGYSYEQY
TRBD1,TRBV5-1,TRBJ2-1,ASSLGGTGGRNEQF
TRBD1,TRBV6-5,TRBJ2-3,ASSKDRGMDTQY
NA,TRBV9,TRBJ1-2,ASSVATGTLSIGAT
NA,TRBV11-1,TRBJ2-5,ASSSTRLLIETQY
TRBD1,TRBV28,TRBJ2-7,ASSSRQGRYADEQY
NA,TRBV6-5,TRBJ2-3,ASSYGPYRTTDTQY
NA,TRBV7-8,TRBJ1-1,ASSIGPANTEAF
TRBD1,TRBV12-5,TRBJ2-7,ASARGLSYEQY
NA,TRBV7-9,TRBJ1-1,ASSLVLPSSEAF
NA,TRBV19,TRBJ1-1,ASRTAGHLQLLNTEAF
TRBD2,TRBV10-2,TRBJ2-5,ASSDAGAETQY
NA,TRBV5-4,TRBJ1-4,ASSPGGVNEKLF
NA,TRBV2,TRBJ2-7,ASSSRLWGAYEQY
NA,TRBV7-8,TRBJ1-1,ASSLVRGIRTEAF
TRBD1,TRBV27,TRBJ2-1,ASSGTGTGNYNEQF
TRBD1,TRBV6-1,TRBJ2-7,ASSRDRNYEQY
NA,TRBV18,TRBJ2-7,ASSPRQGGEQY
TRBD1,TRBV19,TRBJ1-1,ASSIVATGDTEAF
TRBD1,TRBV19,TRBJ2-7,ASSTMDRRYEQY
TRBD1,TRBV6-1,TRBJ1-2,ASSERGPGQGYATYGYT
TRBD1,TRBV10-1,TRBJ2-3,ASDRGLNTDTQY
TRBD2,TRBV5-1,TRBJ2-7,ASSSTSGSYEQY
NA,TRBV6-5,TRBJ2-2,ASTPVLLDTGELF
TRBD1,TRBV6-1,TRBJ1-2,ASIGDRVAYGYT
TRBD1,TRBV2,TRBJ1-2,ASKTQHRGPGVYYGYT